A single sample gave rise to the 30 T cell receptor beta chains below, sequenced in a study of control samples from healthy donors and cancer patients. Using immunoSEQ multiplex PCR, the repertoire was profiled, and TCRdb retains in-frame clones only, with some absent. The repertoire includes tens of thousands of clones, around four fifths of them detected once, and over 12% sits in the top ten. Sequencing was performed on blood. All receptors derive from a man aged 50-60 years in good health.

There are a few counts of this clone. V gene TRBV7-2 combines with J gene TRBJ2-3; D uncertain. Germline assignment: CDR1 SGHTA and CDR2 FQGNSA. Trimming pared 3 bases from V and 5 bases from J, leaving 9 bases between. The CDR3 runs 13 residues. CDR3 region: CASSLGSLDTQYF. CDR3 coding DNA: TGTGCCAGCAGCTTGGGATCTCTAGATACGCAGTATTTT.

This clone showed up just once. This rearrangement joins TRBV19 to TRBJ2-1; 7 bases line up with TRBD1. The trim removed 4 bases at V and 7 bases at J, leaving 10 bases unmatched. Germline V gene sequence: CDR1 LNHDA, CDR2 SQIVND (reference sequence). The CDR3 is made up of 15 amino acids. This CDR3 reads CASSTRQGRLNEQFF. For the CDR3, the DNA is TGTGCCAGTAGTACCCGACAGGGAAGGTTAAATGAGCAGTTCTTC.

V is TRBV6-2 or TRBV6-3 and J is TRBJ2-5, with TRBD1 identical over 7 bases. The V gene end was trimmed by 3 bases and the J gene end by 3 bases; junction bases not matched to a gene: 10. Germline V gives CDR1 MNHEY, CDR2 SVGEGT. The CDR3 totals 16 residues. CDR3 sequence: CASSYPTGRVEETQYF. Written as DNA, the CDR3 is TGTGCCAGCAGTTATCCGACAGGGCGCGTTGAAGAGACCCAGTACTTC.

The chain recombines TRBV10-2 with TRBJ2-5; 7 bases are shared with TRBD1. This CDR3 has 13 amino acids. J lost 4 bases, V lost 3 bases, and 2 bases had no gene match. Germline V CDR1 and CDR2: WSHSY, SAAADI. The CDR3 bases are TGCGCCAGCAGTGATAGGGGGCGAGAGACCCAGTACTTC. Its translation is CASSDRGRETQYF.

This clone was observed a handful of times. The CDR3 DNA follows: TGTGCCAGTACCCCCCAACTGGGGAGGGAGGCGTCCTATGGCTACACCTTC. As protein: CASTPQLGREASYGYTF. The rearrangement uses TRBV19 and TRBJ1-2; D unclear. V lost 7 bases, J lost 4 bases, and 25 bases lay in between. This CDR3 has 17 amino acids. Germline V lookup: CDR1 LNHDA, CDR2 SQIVND (reference sequence).

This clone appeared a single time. CDR3: CASSSRGLAVTGELFF. CDR3 sequence (DNA): TGTGCCAGCAGCTCCCGGGGTCTAGCGGTTACCGGGGAGCTGTTTTTT. V and J are TRBV11-2 and TRBJ2-2; 7 nucleotides agree with TRBD2. The CDR3 is 16 amino acids. The V segment lost 4 bases and the J segment 5 bases; nucleotides outside the gene matches: 10. Germline assignment: CDR1 SGHAT and CDR2 FQNNGV.

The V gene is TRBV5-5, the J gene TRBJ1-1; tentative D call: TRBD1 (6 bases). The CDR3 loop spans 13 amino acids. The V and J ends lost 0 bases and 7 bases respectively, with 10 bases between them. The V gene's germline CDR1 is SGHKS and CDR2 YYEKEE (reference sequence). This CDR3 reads CASSLEGESEAFF. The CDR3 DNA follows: TGTGCCAGCAGCTTGGAGGGGGAGAGTGAAGCTTTCTTT.

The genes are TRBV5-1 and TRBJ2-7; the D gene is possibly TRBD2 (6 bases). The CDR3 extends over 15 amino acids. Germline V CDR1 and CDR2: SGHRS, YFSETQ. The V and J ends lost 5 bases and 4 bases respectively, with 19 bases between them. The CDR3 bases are TGCGCCAGCAGTCCAAGTTGGGGGGTTGGATACGAGCAGTACTTC. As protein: CASSPSWGVGYEQYF.

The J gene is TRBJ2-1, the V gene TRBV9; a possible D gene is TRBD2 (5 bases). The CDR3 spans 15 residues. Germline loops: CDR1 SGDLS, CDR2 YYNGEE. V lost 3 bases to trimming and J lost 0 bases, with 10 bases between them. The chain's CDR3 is CASSAGISSYNEQFF. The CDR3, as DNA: TGTGCCAGCAGCGCCGGGATTAGCTCCTACAATGAGCAGTTCTTC.

This chain's CDR3 is CASSLVGDYEQYF. The CDR3 coding sequence is TGTGCCAGCAGCTTAGTTGGTGACTACGAGCAGTACTTC. The chain joins TRBV11-2 to TRBJ2-7; D gene uncertain. The V gene's germline CDR1 is SGHAT and CDR2 FQNNGV. The CDR3 consists of 13 residues. Trimming left V 1 base short and J 3 bases short, with 7 bases between.

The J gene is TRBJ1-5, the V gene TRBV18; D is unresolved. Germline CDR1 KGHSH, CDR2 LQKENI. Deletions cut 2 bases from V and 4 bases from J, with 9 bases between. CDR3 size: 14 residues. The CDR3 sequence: CASSPSAPNQPQHF. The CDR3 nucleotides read TGTGCCAGCTCACCATCGGCCCCAAATCAGCCCCAGCATTTT.

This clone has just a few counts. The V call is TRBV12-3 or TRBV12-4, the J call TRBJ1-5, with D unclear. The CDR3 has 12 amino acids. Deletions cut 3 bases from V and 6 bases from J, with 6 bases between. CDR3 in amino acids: CASSFSGQPQHF. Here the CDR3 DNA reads TGTGCCAGCAGTTTCAGCGGTCAGCCCCAGCATTTT.

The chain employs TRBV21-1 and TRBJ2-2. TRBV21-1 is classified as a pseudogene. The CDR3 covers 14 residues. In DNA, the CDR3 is TGTGCCAGCAGCAAAGAGGAAGACACCGGGGAGCTGTTTTTT. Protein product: CASSKEEDTGELFF.

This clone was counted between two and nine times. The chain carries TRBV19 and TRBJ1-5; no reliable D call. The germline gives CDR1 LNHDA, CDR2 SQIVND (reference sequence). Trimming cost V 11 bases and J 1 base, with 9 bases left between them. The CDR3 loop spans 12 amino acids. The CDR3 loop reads CASSVSNQPQHF. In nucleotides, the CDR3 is TGTGCCTCCTCAGTCAGCAATCAGCCCCAGCATTTT.

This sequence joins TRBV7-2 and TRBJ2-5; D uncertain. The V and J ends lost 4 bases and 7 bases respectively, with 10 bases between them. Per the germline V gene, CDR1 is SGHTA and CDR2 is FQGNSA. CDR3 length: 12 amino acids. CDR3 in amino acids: CASSSRVGTQYF. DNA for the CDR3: TGTGCCAGCAGCTCGAGAGTAGGGACCCAGTACTTC.

As DNA, the CDR3 is TGTGCCAGCAGCAGGACTAGCGGGAGCTCCTACAATGAGCAGTTCTTC. Its protein is CASSRTSGSSYNEQFF. V and J are TRBV3-1 (or the pseudogene TRBV3-2) and TRBJ2-1; 13 positions match TRBD2. The trim removed 5 bases at V and 0 bases at J, leaving 1 base unmatched. CDR1 LGHDT and CDR2 YNNKEL come from the germline V gene (reference sequence). This CDR3 spans 16 amino acids.

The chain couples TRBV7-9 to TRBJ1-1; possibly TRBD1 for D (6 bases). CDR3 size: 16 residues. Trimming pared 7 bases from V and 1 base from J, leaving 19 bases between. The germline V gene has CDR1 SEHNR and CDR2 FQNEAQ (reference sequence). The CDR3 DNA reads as TGTGCCAGCACCCTAACGTCGGACAGATCGAACACTGAAGCTTTCTTT. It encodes CASTLTSDRSNTEAFF.

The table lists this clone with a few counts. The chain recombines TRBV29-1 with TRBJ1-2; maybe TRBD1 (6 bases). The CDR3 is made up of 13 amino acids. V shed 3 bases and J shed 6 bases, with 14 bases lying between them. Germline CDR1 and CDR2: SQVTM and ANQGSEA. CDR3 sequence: CSVDGQGSHGYTF. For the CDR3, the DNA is TGCAGCGTTGACGGGCAGGGGTCTCATGGCTACACCTTC.

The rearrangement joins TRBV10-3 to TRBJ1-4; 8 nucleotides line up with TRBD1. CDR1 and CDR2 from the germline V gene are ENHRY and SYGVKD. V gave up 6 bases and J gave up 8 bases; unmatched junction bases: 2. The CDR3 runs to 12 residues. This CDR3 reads CAISQGAEKLFF. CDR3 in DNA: TGTGCCATCAGCCAGGGGGCGGAAAAACTGTTTTTT.

The CDR3 sequence is CASTPRGGSTEDTQYF. The CDR3 nucleotides read TGTGCCAGCACTCCAAGAGGGGGCAGCACAGAGGATACGCAGTATTTT. This rearrangement joins TRBV9 to TRBJ2-3, with TRBD1 identical over 7 bases. The CDR3 spans 16 residues. Trimming cost V 6 bases and J 6 bases; bases outside gene matches: 16. The germline gives CDR1 SGDLS, CDR2 YYNGEE.

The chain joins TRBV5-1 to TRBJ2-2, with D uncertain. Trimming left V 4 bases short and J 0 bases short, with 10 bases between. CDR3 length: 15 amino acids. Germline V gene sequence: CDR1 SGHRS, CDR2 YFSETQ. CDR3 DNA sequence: TGCGCCAGCAGCCAAGGACGGACGAACACCGGGGAGCTGTTTTTT. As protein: CASSQGRTNTGELFF. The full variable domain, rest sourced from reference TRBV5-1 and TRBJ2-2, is KAGVTQTPRYLIKTRGQQVTLSCSPISGHRSVSWYQQTPGQGLQFLFEYFSETQRNKGNFPGRFSGRQFSNSRSEMNVSTLELGDSALYLCASSQGRTNTGELFFGEGSRLTVL.

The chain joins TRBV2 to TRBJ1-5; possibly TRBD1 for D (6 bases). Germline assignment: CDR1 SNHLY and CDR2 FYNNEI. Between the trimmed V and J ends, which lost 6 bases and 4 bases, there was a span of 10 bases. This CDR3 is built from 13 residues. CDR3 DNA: TGTGCCAGCAGGGGGACACTTAATCAGCCCCAGCATTTT. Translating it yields CASRGTLNQPQHF.

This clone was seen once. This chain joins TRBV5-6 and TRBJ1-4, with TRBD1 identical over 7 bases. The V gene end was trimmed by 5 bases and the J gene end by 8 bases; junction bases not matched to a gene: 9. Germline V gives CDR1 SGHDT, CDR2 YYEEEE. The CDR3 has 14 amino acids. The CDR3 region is CASRRGTVGEKLFF. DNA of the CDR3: TGTGCCAGCAGACGGGGGACAGTTGGGGAAAAACTGTTTTTT. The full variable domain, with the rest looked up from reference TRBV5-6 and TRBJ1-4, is DAGVTQSPTHLIKTRGQQVTLRCSPKSGHDTVSWYQQALGQGPQFIFQYYEEEERQRGNFPDRFSGHQFPNYSSELNVNALLLGDSALYLCASRRGTVGEKLFFGSGTQLSVL.

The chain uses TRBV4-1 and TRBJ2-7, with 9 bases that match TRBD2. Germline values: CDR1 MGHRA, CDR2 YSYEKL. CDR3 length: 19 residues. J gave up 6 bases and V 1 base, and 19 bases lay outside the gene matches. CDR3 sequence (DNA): TGCGCCAGCAGCCAAGTCTTCGGATCCGGGGGCGGGAGGGCCTTCGAGCAGTACTTC. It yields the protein CASSQVFGSGGGRAFEQYF.

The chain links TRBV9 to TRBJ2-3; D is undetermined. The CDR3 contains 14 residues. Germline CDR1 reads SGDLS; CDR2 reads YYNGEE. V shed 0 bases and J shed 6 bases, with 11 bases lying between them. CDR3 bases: TGTGCCAGCAGCGTAGCCCTCTCTCGGGATACGCAGTATTTT. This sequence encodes CASSVALSRDTQYF.

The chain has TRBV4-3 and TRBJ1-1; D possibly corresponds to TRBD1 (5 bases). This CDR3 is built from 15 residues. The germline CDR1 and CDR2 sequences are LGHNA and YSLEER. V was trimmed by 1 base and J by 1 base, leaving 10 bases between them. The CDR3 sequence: CASSQADRENTEAFF. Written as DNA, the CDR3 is TGCGCCAGCAGCCAAGCTGACAGAGAGAACACTGAAGCTTTCTTT.

CDR3 residues: CASSPRGDYTTDTQYF. CDR3 DNA sequence: TGTGCCAGCAGCCCGCGGGGGGACTACACCACAGATACGCAGTATTTT. The V call is TRBV9, the J call TRBJ2-3; 8 nucleotides agree with TRBD2. This CDR3 has 16 amino acids. Per the germline V gene, CDR1 is SGDLS and CDR2 is YYNGEE. V lost 4 bases, J lost 2 bases, and 9 bases stayed unmatched.

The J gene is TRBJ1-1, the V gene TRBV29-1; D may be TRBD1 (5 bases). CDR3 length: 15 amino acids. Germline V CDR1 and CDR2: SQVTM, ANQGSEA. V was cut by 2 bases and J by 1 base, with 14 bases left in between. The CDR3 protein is CSVEKGLTGNTEAFF. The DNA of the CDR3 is TGCAGCGTTGAAAAGGGCCTAACAGGGAACACTGAAGCTTTCTTT. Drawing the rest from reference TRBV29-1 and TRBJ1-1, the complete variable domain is SAVISQKPSRDICQRGTSLTIQCQVDSQVTMMFWYRQQPGQSLTLIATANQGSEATYESGFVIDKFPISRPNLTFSTLTVSNMSPEDSSIYLCSVEKGLTGNTEAFFGQGTRLTVV.

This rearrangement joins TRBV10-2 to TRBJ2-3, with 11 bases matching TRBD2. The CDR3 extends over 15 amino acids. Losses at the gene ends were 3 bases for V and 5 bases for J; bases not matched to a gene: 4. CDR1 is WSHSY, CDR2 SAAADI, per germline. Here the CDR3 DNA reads TGCGCCAGCAGTGATACTAGCGGGGGAGGAGATACGCAGTATTTT. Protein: CASSDTSGGGDTQYF.

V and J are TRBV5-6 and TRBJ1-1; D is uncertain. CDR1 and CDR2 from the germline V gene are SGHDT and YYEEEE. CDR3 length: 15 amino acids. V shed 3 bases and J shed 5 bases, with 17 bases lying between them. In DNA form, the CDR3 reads TGTGCCAGCAGCTCCTTGCGGGGATCGAGGACTGAAGCTTTCTTT. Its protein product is CASSSLRGSRTEAFF.